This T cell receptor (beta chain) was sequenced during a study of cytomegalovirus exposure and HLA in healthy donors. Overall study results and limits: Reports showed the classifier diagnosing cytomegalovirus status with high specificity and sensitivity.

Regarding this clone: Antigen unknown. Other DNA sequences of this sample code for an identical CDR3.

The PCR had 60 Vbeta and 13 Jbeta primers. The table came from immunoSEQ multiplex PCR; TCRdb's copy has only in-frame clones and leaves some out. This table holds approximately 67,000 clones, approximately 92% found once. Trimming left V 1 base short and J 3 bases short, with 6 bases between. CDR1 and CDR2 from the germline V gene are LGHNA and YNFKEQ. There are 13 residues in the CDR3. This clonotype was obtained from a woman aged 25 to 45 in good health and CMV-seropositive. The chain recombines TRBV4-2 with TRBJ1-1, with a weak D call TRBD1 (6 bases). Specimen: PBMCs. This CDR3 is CASSQAGDTEAFF. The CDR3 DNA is TGTGCCAGCAGCCAAGCAGGGGACACTGAAGCTTTCTTT.